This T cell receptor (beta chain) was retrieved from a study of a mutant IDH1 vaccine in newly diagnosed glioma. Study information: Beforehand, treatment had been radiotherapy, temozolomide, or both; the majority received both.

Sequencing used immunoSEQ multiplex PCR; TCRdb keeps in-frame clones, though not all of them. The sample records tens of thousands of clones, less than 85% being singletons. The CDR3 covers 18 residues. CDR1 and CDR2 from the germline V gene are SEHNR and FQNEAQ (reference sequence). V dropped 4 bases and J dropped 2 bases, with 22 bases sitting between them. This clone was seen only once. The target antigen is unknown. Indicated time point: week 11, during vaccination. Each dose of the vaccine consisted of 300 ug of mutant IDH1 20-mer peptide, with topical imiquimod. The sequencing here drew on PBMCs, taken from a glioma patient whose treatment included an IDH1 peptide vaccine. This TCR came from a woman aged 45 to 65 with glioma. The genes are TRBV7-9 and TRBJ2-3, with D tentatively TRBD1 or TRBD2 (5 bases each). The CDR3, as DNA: TGTGCCAGCAGCTCCAGGGACGTCCCCGCTCCCCACACAGATACGCAGTATTTT. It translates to CASSSRDVPAPHTDTQYF.